The 2 T cell receptor beta chains in this list originate from one sample, sequenced in a study of molecular identifiers for immune sequencing clone quantification. From the PCR reads, TCRdb called clonotypes with MiXCR, one entry per CDR3 protein. The repertoire holds about 640,000 distinct CDR3 sequences, with around 20% as singletons. Sequencing was carried out using naive CD8+ T cells from blood, with Jurkat cell RNA spiked in. Subset of the sample: FACS-sorted CD8+CD4-CCR7+CD45RA+ naive T cells. The receptors originated from a human donor in good health. Some libraries in this study had Jurkat cell RNA spiked in.

This clonotype was detected ten times or more. V and J are TRBV6-2 or TRBV6-3 and TRBJ1-5, with TRBD1 as a possible D gene (5 bases). Trimming pared 6 bases from V and 6 bases from J, leaving 18 bases between. Germline V CDR1 and CDR2: MNHEY, SVGEGT. The CDR3 extends over 15 amino acids. For the CDR3, the DNA is TGTGCCAGCAGCCCTACTTGGGACGAAGCTCAGCCCCAGCATTTT. Translation gives CASSPTWDEAQPQHF.

This rearrangement joins TRBV27 to TRBJ2-2, with a tentative D call TRBD2 (5 bases). Trimming pared 5 bases from V and 0 bases from J, leaving 13 bases between. Germline V CDR1 and CDR2: MNHEY, SMNVEV (reference sequence). The CDR3 covers 16 residues. The CDR3 DNA sequence: TGTGCCAGCAGTCCATCAGGTAGCGCGAACACCGGGGAGCTGTTTTTT. It encodes CASSPSGSANTGELFF.